This entry concerns a single TCR beta chain. This clonotype was seen a few times. The clone's antigen remains unknown. Base-call qualities are not available, and no considerably larger clone is one nucleotide away. PBMCs were isolated by Ficoll-Paque density gradient centrifugation. This specimen comes from a study of T-cell memory formation after mild COVID-19 (dated by TCRdb to the early 2020s). For the study in its entirety: TCR sequence clusters from the two donors were largely donor specific. T-cell clones expanding and contracting after mild COVID-19 in a couple of donors were tracked by longitudinal TCRalpha and TCRbeta repertoire sequencing. Two young, previously healthy adult volunteers made up the cohort, one male and one female. What the study reported, not specific to this receptor: Whether the second-wave clones peaking on day 37 were SARS-CoV-2 specific was not confirmed. Some responding clones were found in pre-infection memory, which suggests that pre-existing cross-reactive memory T cells took part in the SARS-CoV-2 response. Balanced CD4/CD8 phenotypes were observed for clones contracting from day 15 to 85, whereas a bias towards CD4+ was observed for a second wave of clones expanding from day 15 to 37. Only a couple of mild cases were covered in the study, and larger cohorts including severe cases with pre-infection samples were considered necessary. Contracting CD4+ clones were found mainly in CM and EM memory subsets, while CD8+ clones were enriched in EMRA.

Sequencing used an Illumina NovaSeq 6000. Using 5'RACE with constant-segment primers, TCRalpha and TCRbeta cDNA libraries were constructed, with sample barcodes and unique molecular identifiers added in the process. Trizol reagent was used to extract RNA from every sample. Amplification of the libraries took two PCR steps, and the second step added a second sample barcode plus Illumina TruSeq adapters. The libraries were sequenced on an Illumina NovaSeq using 2 x 150 bp paired-end reads. On the authors' methods: The reads were demultiplexed and collapsed into UMI-guided consensus sequences using migec v1.2.7. With mixcr v2.1.11, UMI consensuses were aligned to TRA and TRB V and J templates and assembled into clonotypes. Clonotypes were classified as expanded or contracted when called significant by both edgeR and NoisET, with noise models trained on biological replicates. edgeR calls used a false discovery rate-adjusted p below 0.01 and a log2 fold-change threshold of 1. As an exploratory analysis of dynamics, max-normalized trajectories of the 1000 most abundant clonotypes were examined by PCA with hierarchical clustering. The CD4 or CD8 phenotype of responding clones was assigned using the separately sequenced CD4+ and CD8+ repertoires. The public reads were reanalyzed by TCRdb: fastp trimming at Q25, MiXCR alignment, in-frame beta chains only. Each CDR3 protein appears once, grouped with its most common genes and DNA. The V and J calls here are based on TCRdb, not the publication. The sample profile shows around 390,000 distinct CDR3 sequences; 16% of them were found once. The ten largest clones take up under 25% of the sample.

A distance of 20 bases separates the germline ends of V and J, which lose 4 bases and 5 bases respectively. Including cysteine and phenylalanine, the CDR3 has 16 amino acids. The DNA shown is the 48-base CDR3, in frame from base 1. Via the germline V gene, CDR1 is SGHTA and CDR2 FQGNSA. Recombination linked TRBV7-2 to TRBJ2-5; TRBD2 is perhaps the D gene, given 5 matching bases. The receptor's source is a man between 18 and 35 years old who had mild COVID-19 (a few samples of this study predate the infection). The sample titles of this study are shuffled in the database, so cell type and time point are left out; the donor was told from shared clones. The sample taken for sequencing was PBMCs or a T cell subset sorted from them (not recorded which). The encoded CDR3 is CASSSYLLAPSETQYF. The nucleotide sequence is TGTGCCAGCAGCTCGTACTTGCTAGCTCCGAGCGAGACCCAGTACTTC.